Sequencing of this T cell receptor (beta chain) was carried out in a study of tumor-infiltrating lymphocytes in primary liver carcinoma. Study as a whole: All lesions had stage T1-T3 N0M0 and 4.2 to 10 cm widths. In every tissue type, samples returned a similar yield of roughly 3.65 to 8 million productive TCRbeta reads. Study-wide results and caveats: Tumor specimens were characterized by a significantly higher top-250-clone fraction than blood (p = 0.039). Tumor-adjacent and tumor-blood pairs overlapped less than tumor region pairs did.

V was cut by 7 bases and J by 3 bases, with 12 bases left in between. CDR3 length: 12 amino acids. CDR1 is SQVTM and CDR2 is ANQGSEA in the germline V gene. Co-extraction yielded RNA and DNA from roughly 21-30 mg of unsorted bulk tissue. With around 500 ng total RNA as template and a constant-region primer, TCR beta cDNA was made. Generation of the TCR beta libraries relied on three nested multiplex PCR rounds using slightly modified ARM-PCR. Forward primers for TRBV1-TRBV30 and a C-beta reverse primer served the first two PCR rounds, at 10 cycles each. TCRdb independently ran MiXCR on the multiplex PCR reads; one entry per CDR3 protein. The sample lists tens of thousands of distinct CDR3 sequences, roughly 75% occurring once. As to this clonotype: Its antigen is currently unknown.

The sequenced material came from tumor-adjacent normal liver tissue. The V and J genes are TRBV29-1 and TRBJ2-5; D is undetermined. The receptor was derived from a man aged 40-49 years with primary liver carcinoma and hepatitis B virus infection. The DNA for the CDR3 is TGCAGCGCTGGACCTAGGGAAGAGACCCAGTACTTC. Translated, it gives CSAGPREETQYF.